This T cell receptor beta chain was sequenced during a study of identical twins. Study results and caveats: Memory repertoires showed no such pattern, whereas abundant cord blood beta clonotypes carried fewer insertions. Models underpredicted monozygotic twin sharing of out-of-frame TCR alpha.

All donors were healthy, and all were Caucasian. As regards this clonotype: Its cognate antigen is unknown.

This CDR3 spans 13 amino acids. Germline V lookup: CDR1 LGHDT, CDR2 YNNKEL (reference sequence). The V gene lost 3 bases and the J gene lost 8 bases, with 13 bases spanning the gap. A universal primer site was created by template switching, with the cDNA bearing unique molecular identifiers. MiXCR was run by TCRdb on the 5' RACE reads, yielding one entry per CDR3 protein. Found here are a few hundred thousand distinct CDR3 sequences, 9.6% of them singletons; the top ten hold around 3%. These data also featured in a second study, about yellow fever vaccine responses in identical twins.

Sequences were obtained from PBMCs. V is TRBV3-1 and J is TRBJ1-2; D is unresolved. This receptor was obtained from a young woman in good health. CDR3 residues: CASSHRRSGGYTF. The CDR3 DNA reads as TGTGCCAGCAGCCATCGTCGGTCAGGCGGCTACACCTTC. Together with reference TRBV3-1 and TRBJ1-2, the CDR3 gives the full variable domain: DTAVSQTPKYLVTQMGNDKSIKCEQNLGHDTMYWYKQDSKKFLKIMFSYNNKELIINETVPNRFSPKSPDKAHLNLHINSLELGDSAVYFCASSHRRSGGYTFGSGTRLTVV.